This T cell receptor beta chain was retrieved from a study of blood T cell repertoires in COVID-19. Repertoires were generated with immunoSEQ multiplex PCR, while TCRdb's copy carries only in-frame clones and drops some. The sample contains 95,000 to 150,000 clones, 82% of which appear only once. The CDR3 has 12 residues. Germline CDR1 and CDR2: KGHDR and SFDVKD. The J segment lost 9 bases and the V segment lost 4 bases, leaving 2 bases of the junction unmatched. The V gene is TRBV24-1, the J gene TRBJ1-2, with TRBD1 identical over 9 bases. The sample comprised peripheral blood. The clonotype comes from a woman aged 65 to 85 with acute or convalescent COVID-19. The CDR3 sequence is CATSETGGSYTF. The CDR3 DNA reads TGTGCCACCAGTGAGACAGGGGGGAGCTACACCTTC.